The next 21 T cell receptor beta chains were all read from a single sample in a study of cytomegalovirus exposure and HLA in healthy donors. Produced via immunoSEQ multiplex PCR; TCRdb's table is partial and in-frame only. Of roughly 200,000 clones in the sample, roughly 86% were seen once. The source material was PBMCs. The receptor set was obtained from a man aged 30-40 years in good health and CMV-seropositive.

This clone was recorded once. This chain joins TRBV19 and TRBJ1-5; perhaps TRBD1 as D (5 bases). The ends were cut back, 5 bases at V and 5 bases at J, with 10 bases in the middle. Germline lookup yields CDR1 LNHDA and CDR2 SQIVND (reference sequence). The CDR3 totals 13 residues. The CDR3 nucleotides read TGTGCCAGTAGTGCGGGACGGGATCAGCCCCAGCATTTT. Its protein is CASSAGRDQPQHF. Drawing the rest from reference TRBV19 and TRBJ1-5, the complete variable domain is DGGITQSPKYLFRKEGQNVTLSCEQNLNHDAMYWYRQDPGQGLRLIYYSQIVNDFQKGDIAEGYSVSREKKESFPLTVTSAQKNPTAFYLCASSAGRDQPQHFGDGTRLSIL.

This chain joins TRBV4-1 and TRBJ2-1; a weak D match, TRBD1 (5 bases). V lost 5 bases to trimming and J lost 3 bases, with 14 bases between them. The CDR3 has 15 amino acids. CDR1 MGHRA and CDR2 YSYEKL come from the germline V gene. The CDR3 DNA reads TGCGCCAGCAGCTTGCAGGCAGGGCTCTACAATGAGCAGTTCTTC. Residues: CASSLQAGLYNEQFF.

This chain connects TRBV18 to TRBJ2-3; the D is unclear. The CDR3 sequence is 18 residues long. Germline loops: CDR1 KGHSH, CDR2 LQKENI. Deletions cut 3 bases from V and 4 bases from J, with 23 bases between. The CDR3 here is CASSPPGYSALWADTQYF. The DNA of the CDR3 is TGTGCCAGCTCACCTCCTGGGTACAGCGCCCTTTGGGCAGATACGCAGTATTTT.

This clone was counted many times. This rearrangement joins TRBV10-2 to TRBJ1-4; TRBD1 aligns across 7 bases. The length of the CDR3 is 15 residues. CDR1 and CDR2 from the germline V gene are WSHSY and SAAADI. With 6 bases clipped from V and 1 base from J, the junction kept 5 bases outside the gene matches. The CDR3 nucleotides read TGCGCCAGCAGCCACGGGACAGAAACTAATGAAAAACTGTTTTTT. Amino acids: CASSHGTETNEKLFF.

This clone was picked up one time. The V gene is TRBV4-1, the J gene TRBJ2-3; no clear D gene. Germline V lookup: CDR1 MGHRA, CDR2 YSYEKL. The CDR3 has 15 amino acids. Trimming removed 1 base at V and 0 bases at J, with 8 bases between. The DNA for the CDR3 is TGCGCCAGCAGCCAAGCAGTAGCAAGCACAGATACGCAGTATTTT. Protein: CASSQAVASTDTQYF.

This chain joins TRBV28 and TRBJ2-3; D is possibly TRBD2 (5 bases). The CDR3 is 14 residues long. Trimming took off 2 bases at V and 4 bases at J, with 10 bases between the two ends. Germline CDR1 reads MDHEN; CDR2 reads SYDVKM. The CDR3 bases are TGTGCCAGCAGTTTAATCGAGGGCCCAGATACGCAGTATTTT. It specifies CASSLIEGPDTQYF.

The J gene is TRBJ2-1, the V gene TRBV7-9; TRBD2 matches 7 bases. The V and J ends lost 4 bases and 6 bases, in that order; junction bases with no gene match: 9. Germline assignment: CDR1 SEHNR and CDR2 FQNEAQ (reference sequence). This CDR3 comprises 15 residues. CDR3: CASSWAGVLRNEQFF. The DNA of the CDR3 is TGTGCCAGCAGCTGGGCGGGAGTGTTACGCAATGAGCAGTTCTTC.

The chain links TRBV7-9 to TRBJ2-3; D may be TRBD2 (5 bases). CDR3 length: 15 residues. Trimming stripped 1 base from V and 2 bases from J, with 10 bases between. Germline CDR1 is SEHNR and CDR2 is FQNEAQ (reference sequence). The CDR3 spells CASSLVTGITDTQYF. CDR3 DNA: TGTGCCAGCAGCTTAGTAACCGGGATCACAGATACGCAGTATTTT.

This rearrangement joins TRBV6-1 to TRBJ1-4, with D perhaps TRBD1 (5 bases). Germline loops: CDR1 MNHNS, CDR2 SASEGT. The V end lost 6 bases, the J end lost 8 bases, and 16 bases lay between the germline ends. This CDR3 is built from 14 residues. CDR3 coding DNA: TGTGCCAGCAGGCCCCCCGGGGCGGACGAAAAACTGTTTTTT. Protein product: CASRPPGADEKLFF.

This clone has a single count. As DNA, the CDR3 is TGCAGCGTTGCGGGGGGACAGGGGAAAAAAAGCTCCTACGAGCAGTACTTC. Protein sequence: CSVAGGQGKKSSYEQYF. The chain combines TRBV29-1 with TRBJ2-7; TRBD1 aligns across 10 bases. Germline CDR1 is SQVTM and CDR2 is ANQGSEA. J lost 0 bases, V lost 4 bases, and 12 bases had no gene match. This CDR3 region has 17 residues.

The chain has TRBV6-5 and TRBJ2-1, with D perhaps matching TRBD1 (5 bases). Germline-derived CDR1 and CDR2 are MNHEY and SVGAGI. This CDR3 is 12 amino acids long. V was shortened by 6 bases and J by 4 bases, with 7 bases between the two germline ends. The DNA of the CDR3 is TGTGCCAGCAGCAACAGGTACAATGAGCAGTTCTTC. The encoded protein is CASSNRYNEQFF.

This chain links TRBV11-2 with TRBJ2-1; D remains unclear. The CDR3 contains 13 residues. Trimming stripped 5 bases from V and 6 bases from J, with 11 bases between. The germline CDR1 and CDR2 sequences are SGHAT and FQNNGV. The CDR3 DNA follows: TGTGCCAGCAGCCCCGCCCGCCCCAATGAGCAGTTCTTC. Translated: CASSPARPNEQFF. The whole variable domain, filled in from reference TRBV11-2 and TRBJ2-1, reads EAGVAQSPRYKIIEKRQSVAFWCNPISGHATLYWYQQILGQGPKLLIQFQNNGVVDDSQLPKDRFSAERLKGVDSTLKIQPAKLEDSAVYLCASSPARPNEQFFGPGTRLTVL.

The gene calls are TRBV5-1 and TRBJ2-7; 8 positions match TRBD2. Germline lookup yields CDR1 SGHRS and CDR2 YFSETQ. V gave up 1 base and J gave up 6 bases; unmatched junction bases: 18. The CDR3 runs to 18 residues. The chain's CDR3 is CASSLTTGAGTSVSEQYF. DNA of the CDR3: TGCGCCAGCAGCTTGACCACTGGGGCCGGGACTAGTGTATCCGAGCAGTACTTC.

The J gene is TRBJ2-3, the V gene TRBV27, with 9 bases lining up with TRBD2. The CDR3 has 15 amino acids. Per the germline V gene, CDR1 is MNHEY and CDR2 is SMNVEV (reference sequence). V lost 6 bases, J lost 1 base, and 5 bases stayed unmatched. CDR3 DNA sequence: TGTGCCAGCAGGCTAGCGGGACCACGCACAGATACGCAGTATTTT. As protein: CASRLAGPRTDTQYF.

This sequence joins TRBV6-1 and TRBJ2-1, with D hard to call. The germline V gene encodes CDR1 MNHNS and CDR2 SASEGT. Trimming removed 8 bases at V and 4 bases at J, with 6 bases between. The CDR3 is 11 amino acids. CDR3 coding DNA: TGTGCCAGCGGGCTGTACAATGAGCAGTTCTTC. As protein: CASGLYNEQFF.

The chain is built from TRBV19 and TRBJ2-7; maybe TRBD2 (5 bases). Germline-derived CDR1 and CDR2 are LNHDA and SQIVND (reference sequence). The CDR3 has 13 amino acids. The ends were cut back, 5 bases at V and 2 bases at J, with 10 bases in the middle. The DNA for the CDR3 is TGTGCCAGTAGTGAGGGCTTTGCCTACGAGCAGTACTTC. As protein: CASSEGFAYEQYF. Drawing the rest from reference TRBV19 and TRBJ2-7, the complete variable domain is DGGITQSPKYLFRKEGQNVTLSCEQNLNHDAMYWYRQDPGQGLRLIYYSQIVNDFQKGDIAEGYSVSREKKESFPLTVTSAQKNPTAFYLCASSEGFAYEQYFGPGTRLTVT.

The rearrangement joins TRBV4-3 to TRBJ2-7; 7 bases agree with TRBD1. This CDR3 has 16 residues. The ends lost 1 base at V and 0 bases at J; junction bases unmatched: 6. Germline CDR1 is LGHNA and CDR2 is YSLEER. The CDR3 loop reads CASSQGVAGGSYEQYF. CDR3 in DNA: TGCGCCAGCAGCCAAGGAGTCGCAGGGGGCTCCTACGAGCAGTACTTC.

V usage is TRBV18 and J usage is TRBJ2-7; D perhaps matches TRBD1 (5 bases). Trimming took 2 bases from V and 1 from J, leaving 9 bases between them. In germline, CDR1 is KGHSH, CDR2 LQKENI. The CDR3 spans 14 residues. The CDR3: CASSPSWTSYEQYF. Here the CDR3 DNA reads TGTGCCAGCTCACCATCTTGGACATCCTACGAGCAGTACTTC.

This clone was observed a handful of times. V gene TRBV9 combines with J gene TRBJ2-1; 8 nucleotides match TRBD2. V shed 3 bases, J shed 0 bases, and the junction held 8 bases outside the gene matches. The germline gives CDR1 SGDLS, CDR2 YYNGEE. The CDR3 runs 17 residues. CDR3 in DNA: TGTGCCAGCAGCGACTCCGGGACTAGGTTCTCCTACAATGAGCAGTTCTTC. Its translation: CASSDSGTRFSYNEQFF.

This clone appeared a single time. The CDR3 coding sequence is TGTGCCAGCAGCCTGCCTAGCGGGGGGTACAATGAGCAGTTCTTC. As protein: CASSLPSGGYNEQFF. The chain recombines TRBV5-4 with TRBJ2-1, with 11 bases identical to TRBD2. The J segment lost 4 bases and the V segment lost 4 bases, leaving 4 bases of the junction unmatched. This CDR3 spans 15 amino acids. CDR1 is SGHNT, CDR2 YYREEE, per germline (reference sequence).

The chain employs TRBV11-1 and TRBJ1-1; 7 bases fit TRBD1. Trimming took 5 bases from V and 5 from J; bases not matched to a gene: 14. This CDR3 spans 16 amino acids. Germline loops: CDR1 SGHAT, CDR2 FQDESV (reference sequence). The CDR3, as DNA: TGTGCCAGCAGCCAGACAAACAGGGGCGGGGGTACTGAAGCTTTCTTT. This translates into CASSQTNRGGGTEAFF. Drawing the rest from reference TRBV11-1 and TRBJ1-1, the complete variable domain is EAEVAQSPRYKITEKSQAVAFWCDPISGHATLYWYRQILGQGPELLVQFQDESVVDDSQLPKDRFSAERLKGVDSTLKIQPAELGDSAMYLCASSQTNRGGGTEAFFGQGTRLTVV.